The subject of this entry is one T cell receptor (beta chain). The sample is drawn from a study of CXCR3-negative and CXCR3-positive naive CD8 T cells. Germline assignment: CDR1 SGHDT and CDR2 YYEEEE. There are 14 residues in the CDR3. Carrying UMI labels, the TRB cDNA libraries were prepared through 5' RACE. TCRdb reprocessed the 5' RACE reads and keeps a single row for each CDR3 protein, giving no DNA. The listing contains about 120,000 distinct CDR3 sequences. The sample was naive CXCR3- CD8+ T cells from blood. Subset in this sample: CD45RO-CCR7+CD27+CD95- naive CD8+ T cells lacking CXCR3 (TNR3-). The sequence was collected from a human donor in good health. Some clones in this sample may be carry-over from other donors' samples. This chain uses TRBV5-6 with TRBJ2-7. The CDR3 loop is CASSLAGKSYEQYF. The entire variable domain, with the rest obtained from reference TRBV5-6 and TRBJ2-7, is as follows: DAGVTQSPTHLIKTRGQQVTLRCSPKSGHDTVSWYQQALGQGPQFIFQYYEEEERQRGNFPDRFSGHQFPNYSSELNVNALLLGDSALYLCASSLAGKSYEQYFGPGTRLTVT.